Below, one TCR beta chain is given with its context. The sample is drawn from a study of blood T cell repertoires in COVID-19. Study context: Sources were T cells, B-cell-depleted T cells, or PBMCs; the material itself was cDNA or gDNA.

Authors' processing steps: It was from reference gene primer amplification that nucleated cell counts were estimated. Here immunoSEQ multiplex PCR was the method, and the copy in TCRdb shows in-frame clones only, minus some. That table furnishes V, J and clone size, whereas the DNA furnished D and trimming. The table records 200,000 to 300,000 clones, around nine tenths of them present only once. The V gene's germline CDR1 is SGDLS and CDR2 YYNGEE. The CDR3 length is 18 residues. With 4 bases clipped from V and 2 bases from J, the junction kept 14 bases outside the gene matches. The chain joins TRBV9 to TRBJ2-3; 9 positions match TRBD2. Material for sequencing was peripheral blood. The origin of this receptor is a man aged 25-45 years with active or convalescent COVID-19. The CDR3 coding sequence is TGTGCCAGCAGCCAACCGGGTCGTGTAGCGGGGGACACAGATACGCAGTATTTT. This sequence encodes CASSQPGRVAGDTDTQYF.